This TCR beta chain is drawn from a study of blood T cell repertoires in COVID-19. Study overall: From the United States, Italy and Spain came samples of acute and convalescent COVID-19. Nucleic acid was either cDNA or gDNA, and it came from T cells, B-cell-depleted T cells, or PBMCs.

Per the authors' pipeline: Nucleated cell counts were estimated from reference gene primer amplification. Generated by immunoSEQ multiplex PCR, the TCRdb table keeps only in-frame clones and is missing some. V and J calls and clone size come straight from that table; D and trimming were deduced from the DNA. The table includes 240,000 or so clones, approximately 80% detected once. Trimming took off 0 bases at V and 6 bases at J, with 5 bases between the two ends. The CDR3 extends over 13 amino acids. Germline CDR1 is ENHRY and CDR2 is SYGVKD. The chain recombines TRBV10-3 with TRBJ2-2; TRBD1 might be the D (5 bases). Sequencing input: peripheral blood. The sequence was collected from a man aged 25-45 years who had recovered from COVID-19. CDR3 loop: CAISESGAGELFF. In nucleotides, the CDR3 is TGTGCCATCAGTGAGTCAGGGGCCGGGGAGCTGTTTTTT.